These 6 T cell receptor beta chains came from one sample sequenced in a study of stem cell transplantation in POMP-related autoinflammatory disease. Only in-frame clones appear in the TCRdb table, and some are missing; sequencing was by immunoSEQ multiplex PCR. Here the sample spans more than 20,000 clones, roughly four fifths being singletons. Sequenced here: CD4+ T cells from PBMCs, sampled before stem cell transplantation. These receptors came from a human donor with POMP-related autoinflammation and immune dysregulation (PRAID).

This clone appeared once. The chain combines TRBV30 with TRBJ2-2, with D unclear. This CDR3 region has 12 residues. Germline lookup yields CDR1 GTSNPN and CDR2 SVGIG (reference sequence). The germline V and J ends were trimmed by 8 bases and 6 bases, with 13 bases remaining between them. The CDR3 DNA is TGTGCCCGATCGAAAGATGCCGGGGAGCTGTTTTTT. Translated: CARSKDAGELFF.

The chain links TRBV11-2 to TRBJ2-4, with no clear D. The CDR3 extends over 13 amino acids. V gave up 8 bases and J gave up 1 base, with 9 bases separating them. Germline V gene lookup returns CDR1 SGHAT and CDR2 FQNNGV. The CDR3 DNA reads as TGTGCCAGCGGCGATGGGGCCAAAAACATTCAGTACTTC. Translated: CASGDGAKNIQYF.

The CDR3 sequence: CASSMRGDQPQHF. The CDR3 DNA reads TGTGCCAGTAGTATGAGGGGTGATCAGCCCCAGCATTTT. The gene calls are TRBV19 and TRBJ1-5; weak D call: TRBD1 (5 bases). The CDR3 spans 13 residues. Germline CDR1 is LNHDA and CDR2 is SQIVND (reference sequence). The V end was cut by 3 bases, the J end by 5 bases, with 8 bases between.

The V gene is TRBV7-6, the J gene TRBJ1-5; 7 positions match TRBD1. V gave up 5 bases and J gave up 2 bases; unmatched junction bases: 12. Per germline, CDR1 SGHVS and CDR2 FNYEAQ. CDR3 size: 17 residues. CDR3 nucleotides: TGTGCCAGCAGCCAGGGGGAGGGCCAGAGGGGCAATCAGCCCCAGCATTTT. This gives the protein CASSQGEGQRGNQPQHF.

The J gene is TRBJ2-7, the V gene TRBV6-6; 9 bases match TRBD2. Unmatched junction bases numbered 8, after V lost 8 bases and J lost 3 bases. There are 14 residues in the CDR3. From germline, CDR1 is MNHNY and CDR2 SVGAGI (reference sequence). The CDR3 DNA sequence: TGTGCCAGCCACAGACTAGCGGTAGACTACGAGCAGTACTTC. Its protein product is CASHRLAVDYEQYF.

The gene calls are TRBV7-8 and TRBJ2-5; TRBD1 might be the D (5 bases). CDR1 SGHVS and CDR2 FQNEAQ come from the germline V gene. V lost 2 bases and J lost 5, with 15 bases in between. The CDR3 totals 15 residues. The CDR3 sequence is CASSLKWGPRETQYF. The DNA for the CDR3 is TGTGCCAGCAGCTTAAAGTGGGGCCCCCGGGAGACCCAGTACTTC. Complete variable domain (other parts from reference TRBV7-8 and TRBJ2-5): GAGVSQSPRYKVAKRGQDVALRCDPISGHVSLFWYQQALGQGPEFLTYFQNEAQLDKSGLPSDRFFAERPEGSVSTLKIQRTQQEDSAVYLCASSLKWGPRETQYFGPGTRLLVL.